These 19 T cell receptor beta chains originate from one sample sequenced in a study of blood T cells in healthy people across ages. A second 7 to 11 cycle PCR used barcoded and J-beta primers. TCRdb reprocessed the 5' RACE reads via MiXCR and lists one record per CDR3 protein. The table shows about 570,000 distinct CDR3 sequences, with about 27% occurring only once. The same specimen was also included in a second study, on T cells of mothers and their children.

Sequencing was carried out using blood. These receptors all come from a boy aged 2-9 years in good health.

This clonotype has more than one count but fewer than ten. This chain joins TRBV29-1 and TRBJ2-7; TRBD2 aligns across 13 bases. Germline CDR1 and CDR2: SQVTM and ANQGSEA. The CDR3 is 14 amino acids. The J segment lost 6 bases and the V segment lost 4 bases, leaving 6 bases of the junction unmatched. This CDR3 reads CSVVGLAGVSEQYF. Here the CDR3 DNA reads TGCAGCGTTGTCGGACTAGCGGGAGTAAGCGAGCAGTACTTC.

This clonotype turned up a few times. The V call is TRBV29-1, the J call TRBJ2-7; 7 nucleotides agree with TRBD1. Per germline, CDR1 SQVTM and CDR2 ANQGSEA. The CDR3 totals 13 residues. Trimming removed 7 bases from V and 2 bases from J; junction bases left unmatched: 8. CDR3 residues: CSARGLETYEQYF. DNA for the CDR3: TGCAGCGCTAGGGGGCTCGAAACCTACGAGCAGTACTTC.

The J gene is TRBJ2-1, the V gene TRBV10-2; no clear D. Germline V lookup: CDR1 WSHSY, CDR2 SAAADI. This CDR3 comprises 14 residues. V was shortened by 0 bases and J by 5 bases, with 8 bases between the two germline ends. The CDR3 spells CASSESRRDNEQFF. The CDR3 DNA sequence: TGCGCCAGCAGTGAGTCTCGCCGCGACAATGAGCAGTTCTTC.

The rearrangement uses TRBV29-1 and TRBJ2-5; 8 nucleotides line up with TRBD2. Germline CDR1 SQVTM, CDR2 ANQGSEA. This CDR3 contains 11 residues. J gave up 4 bases and V 6 bases, and 1 base lay outside the gene matches. In DNA form, the CDR3 reads TGCAGCGTGCGGGGGGTAGAGACCCAGTACTTC. It specifies CSVRGVETQYF. Variable domain in full (rest from reference TRBV29-1 and TRBJ2-5): SAVISQKPSRDICQRGTSLTIQCQVDSQVTMMFWYRQQPGQSLTLIATANQGSEATYESGFVIDKFPISRPNLTFSTLTVSNMSPEDSSIYLCSVRGVETQYFGPGTRLLVL.

V usage is TRBV5-1 and J usage is TRBJ2-3, with 11 bases lining up with TRBD2. V lost 4 bases, J lost 4 bases, and 5 bases stayed unmatched. Germline V gene sequence: CDR1 SGHRS, CDR2 YFSETQ. The CDR3 loop spans 15 amino acids. This CDR3 is CASSPSGRKADTQYF. CDR3 DNA sequence: TGCGCCAGCAGCCCTAGCGGGAGGAAGGCAGATACGCAGTATTTT.

This clonotype was seen repeatedly, ten times or more. This chain uses TRBV7-8 with TRBJ1-6, with D perhaps matching TRBD1 (6 bases). CDR1 and CDR2 from the germline V gene are SGHVS and FQNEAQ. The CDR3 is 16 amino acids. Trimming shortened V by 5 bases and J by 10 bases, and 21 bases separated the two germline ends. The CDR3 here is CASSPYRDGGMSPLHF. CDR3 coding DNA: TGTGCCAGCAGCCCCTACAGGGACGGGGGTATGTCACCCCTCCACTTT.

V and J are TRBV2 and TRBJ2-5, with 7 bases that match TRBD1. Trimming at V came to 8 bases and at J to 0 bases, leaving 0 bases not matched to a gene. The V gene's germline CDR1 is SNHLY and CDR2 FYNNEI. The CDR3 spans 12 residues. DNA for the CDR3: TGTGCCAGCCAGGGGGACCAAGAGACCCAGTACTTC. It translates to CASQGDQETQYF.

This sequence joins TRBV4-2 and TRBJ2-7; 9 bases match TRBD1. The V segment lost 3 bases and the J segment 1 base; nucleotides outside the gene matches: 4. Germline lookup yields CDR1 LGHNA and CDR2 YNFKEQ. This CDR3 has 15 amino acids. The CDR3 DNA sequence: TGTGCCAGCAGCCAGGAACAGGGGGCATCCTACGAGCAGTACTTC. It translates to CASSQEQGASYEQYF.

The V call is TRBV6-1, the J call TRBJ2-7, with D uncertain. Germline V gene data show CDR1 as MNHNS and CDR2 as SASEGT. Trimming removed 3 bases at V and 3 bases at J, with 9 bases between. The CDR3 is 13 residues long. The CDR3 sequence is CASSDSLLYEQYF. The CDR3 bases are TGTGCCAGCAGTGACAGCTTGCTCTACGAGCAGTACTTC.

This clonotype was found a few times. The chain employs TRBV30 and TRBJ1-1, with D unresolved. CDR1 is GTSNPN and CDR2 is SVGIG in the germline V gene (reference sequence). CDR3 size: 12 residues. With 5 bases removed from V and 1 base from J, the gap between germline ends came to 8 bases. CDR3 coding DNA: TGTGCCTGGGGTACAGCGAACACTGAAGCTTTCTTT. This encodes CAWGTANTEAFF.

The rearrangement links TRBV4-3 to TRBJ2-1; 7 bases fit TRBD1. The better agreement between TRBJ2-5 and the DNA end casts doubt on the J call. CDR3 length equals 16 residues. Germline lookup yields CDR1 LGHNA and CDR2 YSLEER. CDR3 nucleotides: TGCGCCAGCAGCCAAGGAGACAGGGTGAGAGAAGAGACCCAGTACTTC. The encoded protein is CASSQGDRVREETQYF.

DNA for the CDR3: TGTGCCAGCTGTTTTACAGCGGGCCGGGGCTACACCTTC. Its protein is CASCFTAGRGYTF. V and J are TRBV7-2 and TRBJ1-2; D is undetermined. CDR1 and CDR2 (germline): SGHTA, FQGNSA. The CDR3 extends over 13 amino acids. The V end was cut by 8 bases, the J end by 8 bases, with 18 bases between.

This clonotype was detected a few times. The chain uses TRBV7-2 and TRBJ2-7; no firm D call. The CDR3 length is 11 residues. The germline gives CDR1 SGHTA, CDR2 FQGNSA. Trimming pared 5 bases from V and 5 bases from J, leaving 7 bases between. Here the CDR3 reads CASSPEHEQYF. CDR3 coding DNA: TGTGCCAGCAGCCCAGAGCACGAGCAGTACTTC.

V usage is TRBV19 and J usage is TRBJ2-1, with 13 bases lining up with TRBD2. Germline V CDR1 and CDR2: LNHDA, SQIVND (reference sequence). Unmatched junction bases numbered 8, after V lost 6 bases and J lost 9 bases. The length of the CDR3 is 15 residues. CDR3 in DNA: TGTGCCAGTAGCCCCCCCGGACTAGCGGGGGCTGAGCAGTTCTTC. Translated, it gives CASSPPGLAGAEQFF.

The chain combines TRBV14 with TRBJ2-1; 7 positions agree with TRBD2. J was trimmed by 0 bases and V by 4 bases; bases with no gene match: 6. The germline V gene has CDR1 SGHDN and CDR2 FVKESK. The CDR3 is 16 amino acids. The CDR3 spells CASSLLAASSYNEQFF. The CDR3 DNA follows: TGTGCCAGCAGCCTTCTAGCGGCGAGCTCCTACAATGAGCAGTTCTTC. Drawing the rest from reference TRBV14 and TRBJ2-1, the complete variable domain is EAGVTQFPSHSVIEKGQTVTLRCDPISGHDNLYWYRRVMGKEIKFLLHFVKESKQDESGMPNNRFLAERTGGTYSTLKVQPAELEDSGVYFCASSLLAASSYNEQFFGPGTRLTVL.

This clonotype was seen more than once but under ten times. The chain uses TRBV6-2 or TRBV6-3 and TRBJ2-1; 8 bases are shared with TRBD2. Trimming cost V 3 bases and J 0 bases; bases outside gene matches: 1. The CDR3 spans 15 residues. The germline V gene encodes CDR1 MNHEY and CDR2 SVGEGT. CDR3: CASSYLAGSYNEQFF. The DNA for the CDR3 is TGTGCCAGCAGTTATCTAGCGGGCTCCTACAATGAGCAGTTCTTC.

This clonotype has more than one count but fewer than ten. The chain recombines TRBV6-4 with TRBJ2-5; TRBD1 matches 7 bases. The J call may be in error: the DNA end matches TRBJ2-1 better. The germline gives CDR1 MRHNA, CDR2 SNTAGT. The CDR3 has 13 residues. The CDR3 spells CASSDSRGNEQFF. Written as DNA, the CDR3 is TGTGCCAGCAGTGACTCCAGGGGGAACGAGCAGTTCTTC.

This clonotype was seen many times. The chain is built from TRBV7-2 and TRBJ2-5; D is possibly TRBD1 or TRBD2 (5 bases each). The DNA end is more similar to TRBJ2-7, so the J call may be wrong. This CDR3 is built from 14 residues. Germline lookup yields CDR1 SGHTA and CDR2 FQGNSA. The chain's CDR3 is CASSSYGATYEQYF. CDR3 DNA sequence: TGTGCCAGCAGCTCCTACGGGGCCACCTACGAGCAGTACTTC.

This clonotype was detected a few times. The chain combines TRBV12-3 or TRBV12-4 with TRBJ1-2; tentative D call: TRBD1 (5 bases). The CDR3 is 14 residues long. Deletions cut 3 bases from V and 5 bases from J, with 13 bases between. The CDR3 region is CASSLGRDAYGYTF. DNA of the CDR3: TGTGCCAGCAGTTTGGGCAGGGATGCGTATGGCTACACCTTC.